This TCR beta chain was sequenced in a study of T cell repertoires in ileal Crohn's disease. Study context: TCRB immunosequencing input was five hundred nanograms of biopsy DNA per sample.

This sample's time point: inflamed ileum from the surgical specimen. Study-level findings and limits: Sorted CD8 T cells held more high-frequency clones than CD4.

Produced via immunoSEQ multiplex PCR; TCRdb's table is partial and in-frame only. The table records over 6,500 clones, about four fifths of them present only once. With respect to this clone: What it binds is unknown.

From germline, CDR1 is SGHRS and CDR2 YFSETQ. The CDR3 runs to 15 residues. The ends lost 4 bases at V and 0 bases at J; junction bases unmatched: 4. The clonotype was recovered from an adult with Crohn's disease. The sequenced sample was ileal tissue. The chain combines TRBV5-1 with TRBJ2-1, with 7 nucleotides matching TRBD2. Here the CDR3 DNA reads TGCGCCAGCAGCATTAGCGGGCCCTCCTACAATGAGCAGTTCTTC. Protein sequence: CASSISGPSYNEQFF.